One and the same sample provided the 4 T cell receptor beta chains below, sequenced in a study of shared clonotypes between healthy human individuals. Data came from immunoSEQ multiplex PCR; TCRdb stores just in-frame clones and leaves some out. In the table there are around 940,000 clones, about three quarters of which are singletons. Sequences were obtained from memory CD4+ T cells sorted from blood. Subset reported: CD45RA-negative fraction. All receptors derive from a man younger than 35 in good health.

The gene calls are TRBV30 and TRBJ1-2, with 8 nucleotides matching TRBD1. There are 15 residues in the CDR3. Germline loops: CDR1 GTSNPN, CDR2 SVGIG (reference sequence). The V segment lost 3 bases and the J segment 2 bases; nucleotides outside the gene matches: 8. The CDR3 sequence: CAWRAGGTQNYGYTF. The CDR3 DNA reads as TGTGCCTGGAGGGCAGGGGGCACCCAGAACTATGGCTACACCTTC.

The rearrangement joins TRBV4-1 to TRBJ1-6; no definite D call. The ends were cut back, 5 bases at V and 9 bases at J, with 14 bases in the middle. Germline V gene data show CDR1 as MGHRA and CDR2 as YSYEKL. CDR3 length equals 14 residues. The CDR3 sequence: CASSGVALGSPLHF. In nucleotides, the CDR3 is TGCGCCAGCAGCGGGGTGGCTTTGGGTTCACCCCTCCACTTT.

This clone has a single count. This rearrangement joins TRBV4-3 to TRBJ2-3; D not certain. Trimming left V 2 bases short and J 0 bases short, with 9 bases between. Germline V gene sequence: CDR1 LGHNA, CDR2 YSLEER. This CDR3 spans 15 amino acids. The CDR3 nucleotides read TGCGCCAGCAGCCAAACGGTCTCTAGCACAGATACGCAGTATTTT. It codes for CASSQTVSSTDTQYF.

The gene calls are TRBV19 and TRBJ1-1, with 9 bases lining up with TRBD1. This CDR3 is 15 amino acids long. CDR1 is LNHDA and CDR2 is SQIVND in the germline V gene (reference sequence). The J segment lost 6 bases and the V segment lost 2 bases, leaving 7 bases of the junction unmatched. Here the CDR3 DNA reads TGTGCCAGTAGTATACTAGGGACAGGGACCCCTGAAGCTTTCTTT. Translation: CASSILGTGTPEAFF.